This T cell receptor beta chain was found in a study of blood T cell repertoires in COVID-19. On the study more broadly: PBMCs, B-cell-depleted T cells, or T cells were the source of the cDNA or gDNA that made up the material.

Trimming removed 1 base from V and 3 bases from J, with 7 bases in between. CDR1 MGHRA and CDR2 YSYEKL come from the germline V gene. This CDR3 region has 14 residues. The authors' processing: Amplification of reference gene primers was used by the study to estimate nucleated cell counts. Data came from immunoSEQ multiplex PCR; TCRdb stores just in-frame clones and leaves some out. V and J calls and clone size are as listed in that table; D and trimming were resolved from the DNA. The top ten hold roughly 2% of the sample, which has roughly 160,000 clones, 80% to 90% seen once. The TCR comes from a woman older than 75 with acute or convalescent COVID-19. This chain connects TRBV4-1 to TRBJ1-5; TRBD1 might be the D (6 bases). The specimen sequenced was peripheral blood. CDR3 DNA sequence: TGCGCCAGCAGCCAAGGACAGGTCAATCAGCCCCAGCATTTT. Amino acid sequence: CASSQGQVNQPQHF.